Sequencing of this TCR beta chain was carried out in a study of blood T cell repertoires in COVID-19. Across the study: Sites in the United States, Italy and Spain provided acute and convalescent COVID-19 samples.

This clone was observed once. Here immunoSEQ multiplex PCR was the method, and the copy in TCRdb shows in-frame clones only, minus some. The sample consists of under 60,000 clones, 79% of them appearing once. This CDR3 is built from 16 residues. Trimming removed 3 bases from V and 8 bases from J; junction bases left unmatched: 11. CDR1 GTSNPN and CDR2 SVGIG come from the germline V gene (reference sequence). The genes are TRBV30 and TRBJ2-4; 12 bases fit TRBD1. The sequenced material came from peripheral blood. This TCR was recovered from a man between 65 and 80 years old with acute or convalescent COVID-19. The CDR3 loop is CAWRSGTGGGKDIQYF. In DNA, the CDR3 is TGTGCCTGGAGGTCCGGGACAGGGGGCGGGAAAGACATTCAGTACTTC.